The rows below give T cell receptor beta chains drawn from one sample of a study of chemoradiotherapy in HPV16-positive cancers. Profiling relied on immunoSEQ multiplex PCR, and the TCRdb table lists in-frame clones only, not all of them. The sample records just under 40,000 clones, more than 75% being singletons. The specimen was blood, collected from a patient who underwent chemoradiotherapy. The receptors shown here come from a human donor with HPV-associated anogenital cancer. Both conserved end residues are trimmed from each CDR3. A D gene is named only where the DNA matches it firmly.

-,TRBV19,ASSKHRDARGSSYNSPLH
-,TRBV7-9,ASSPRGGVGQETQY
-,TRBV2,ASSAGRMNQPQH
-,TRBV9,ASSAGPNQPQH
-,TRBV5-1,ASSRGSSNEKLF
-,TRBV30,AWWGALAGGYT
-,TRBV5-4,ASSSGTTNEKLF
-,TRBV4-1,ASSQVGASGNTIY
TRBD1,TRBV5-1,ASSLGFPGQGLSSNEKLF
-,TRBV28,ASRDISGETQY
TRBD1,TRBV6-5,ASSSNRGYNEQF
TRBD2,TRBV11-2,ASSLDSTRGTYEQY
-,TRBV29-1,SVGLETQY
-,TRBV7-2,ASSLPPDTQY
TRBD1,TRBV5-6,ASSLEETGATQY
-,TRBV6-5,ASSYSSSGPYGYT
-,TRBV7-2,ASSSRRYEQF
-,TRBV9,ASSVGQGPLH
TRBD2,TRBV10-3,AISESWGPSGASYEQY
-,TRBV11-2,ASSENRLVAEQF
-,TRBV11-2,ASSLVQGSIYNSPLH
-,TRBV25-1,ASGTSTGLGSLNEKLF
-,TRBV18,ASSPPSRVGYT
-,TRBV7-3,ASSPTGTITDTQY
-,TRBV6-6,ASSYPGFQEPQH
TRBD1,TRBV5-1,ASSRFDRVSEPF
-,TRBV5-1,ASSLSKYSTEAF
TRBD1,TRBV18,ASSRDTPGTVTYEQY
TRBD1,TRBV2,ASTPRGPGQGFTGELF
TRBD2,TRBV2,ASSEAVAGARSSYNEQF
TRBD2,TRBV30,AWSRGGPDIQY
-,TRBV7-6,ASSFGGLNTEAF
-,TRBV6-1,ASSARSGGDQPQH
-,TRBV7-2,ASSLPGSSETQY
-,TRBV7-9,ASSLARGTTEAF
-,TRBV25-1,ASSYRDGGGNEQF
-,TRBV7-2,ASSLRYPGQNTGELF
TRBD1,TRBV2,ASRDRGLHNEKLF
-,TRBV5-1,ASSLGGAVGTDTQY
TRBD1,TRBV7-6,ASSKGQGEVTGELF